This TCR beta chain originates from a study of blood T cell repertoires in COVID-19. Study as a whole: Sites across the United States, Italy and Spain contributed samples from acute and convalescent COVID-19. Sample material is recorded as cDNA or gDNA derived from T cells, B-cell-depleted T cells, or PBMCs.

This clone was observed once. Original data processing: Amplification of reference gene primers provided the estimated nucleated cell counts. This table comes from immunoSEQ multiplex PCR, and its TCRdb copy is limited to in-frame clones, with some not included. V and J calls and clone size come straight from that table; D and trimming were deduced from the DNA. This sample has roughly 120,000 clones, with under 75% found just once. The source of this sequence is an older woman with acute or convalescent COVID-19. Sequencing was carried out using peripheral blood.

The CDR3 reads CASSLTDYEQYF. The CDR3 nucleotides are TGTGCCAGCAGCCTGACAGACTACGAGCAGTACTTC. The chain is built from TRBV3-1 (or the pseudogene TRBV3-2) and TRBJ2-7, with TRBD1 as a possible D gene (5 bases). Looked up from germline, CDR1 is LGHDT and CDR2 is YNNKEL (reference sequence). The CDR3 has 12 residues. Trimming shortened V by 4 bases and J by 3 bases, and 7 bases separated the two germline ends.